This T cell receptor (beta chain) was recorded in a study of OX40 agonist ivuxolimab in advanced cancers. TCRdb keeps only in-frame clones here, not all; method: immunoSEQ multiplex PCR. Among tens of thousands of clones listed, roughly 80% were seen once. Germline V lookup: CDR1 MNHNY, CDR2 SVGAGI (reference sequence). V dropped 5 bases and J dropped 7; count of bases not matched to a gene: 11. This CDR3 has 16 amino acids. This clone has only one observation. Sequencing used CD4+ or CD8+ T cells sorted from blood, obtained in a trial of the OX40 agonist ivuxolimab. The clonotype comes from an adult with an advanced solid tumor such as melanoma, head and neck, liver or kidney cancer. The chain combines TRBV6-6 with TRBJ2-7; 13 positions match TRBD2. The CDR3 here is CASSRLAGGTRGEQYF. The CDR3 DNA is TGTGCCAGCAGTCGACTAGCGGGAGGCACCCGGGGAGAGCAGTACTTC.